A selection of T cell receptor beta chains follows, all from one sample in a study of shared clonotypes between healthy human individuals. Libraries were prepared by immunoSEQ multiplex PCR; TCRdb keeps only in-frame clonotypes and omits some of them. The sample consists of some 2.1 million clones, about 94% of them appearing once. The sequencing sample was made of naive CD8+ T cells from PBMCs. The origin of the receptors is a man younger than 35 in good health. Some clones in this sample may be carry-over from other donors' samples. The CDR3 runs from the conserved cysteine through the conserved F or W. D genes are given only for firm matches. Clone size is shown for a subset of rows, as once, few, many or a class of expanded clone.

V gene: TRBV10-3
clone size: NA
D gene: NA
J gene: TRBJ2-5
CDR3 DNA: TGTGCCATCGGGACGGGGTCGGAGGAGACCCAGTACTTC
CDR3 protein: CAIGTGSEETQYF

V gene: TRBV4-2
clone size: NA
D gene: NA
J gene: TRBJ2-3
CDR3 DNA: TGTGCCAGCAGCCAAGGCGGAGATACAGATACGCAGTATTTT
CDR3 protein: CASSQGGDTDTQYF

V gene: TRBV19
clone size: NA
D gene: TRBD1
J gene: TRBJ1-2
CDR3 DNA: TGTGCCAGTAGGCCGACAGGGGAAGTCTATGGCTACACCTTC
CDR3 protein: CASRPTGEVYGYTF

V gene: TRBV6-1
clone size: few
D gene: TRBD1
J gene: TRBJ1-1
CDR3 DNA: TGTGCCAGCACTGGACAGGGAAACACTGAAGCTTTCTTT
CDR3 protein: CASTGQGNTEAFF

V gene: TRBV19
clone size: NA
D gene: NA
J gene: TRBJ2-7
CDR3 DNA: TGTGCCAGTAGTCCATACATGAACTCCTACGAGCAGTACTTC
CDR3 protein: CASSPYMNSYEQYF

V gene: TRBV13
clone size: NA
D gene: NA
J gene: TRBJ2-5
CDR3 DNA: TGTGCCAGCAGCTCCAACAGGGAATACCAAGAGACCCAGTACTTC
CDR3 protein: CASSSNREYQETQYF

V gene: TRBV27
clone size: NA
D gene: TRBD1
J gene: TRBJ2-1
CDR3 DNA: TGTGCCAGCAGTTCTAGACAGGGGAGCTCCTACAATGAGCAGTTCTTC
CDR3 protein: CASSSRQGSSYNEQFF

V gene: TRBV5-1
clone size: NA
D gene: NA
J gene: TRBJ2-7
CDR3 DNA: TGCGCCAGCAGCTTGGAGATATACAGAGACTACGAGCAGTACTTC
CDR3 protein: CASSLEIYRDYEQYF

V gene: TRBV27
clone size: NA
D gene: NA
J gene: TRBJ2-1
CDR3 DNA: TGTGCCAGCAGTTTACGGGACGGAGGGCGGCATGAGCAGTTCTTC
CDR3 protein: CASSLRDGGRHEQFF

V gene: TRBV4-3
clone size: NA
D gene: NA
J gene: TRBJ2-1
CDR3 DNA: TGCGCCAGCAGCCAAGACAGCCCTGCGGGTCTAGTTATTGAGCAGTTCTTC
CDR3 protein: CASSQDSPAGLVIEQFF

V gene: TRBV7-2
clone size: NA
D gene: NA
J gene: TRBJ2-7
CDR3 DNA: TGTGCCAGCAGTGGACTTAGAACGGGGAAGCAGTACTTC
CDR3 protein: CASSGLRTGKQYF

V gene: TRBV14
clone size: NA
D gene: NA
J gene: TRBJ2-7
CDR3 DNA: TGTGCCAGCAGCAAACGAAACGTGGCCTACGAGCAGTACTTC
CDR3 protein: CASSKRNVAYEQYF

V gene: TRBV5-1
clone size: NA
D gene: TRBD2
J gene: TRBJ2-2
CDR3 DNA: TGCGCCAGCAGCGCAACTAGCGGGAGGGCTACCGGGGAGCTGTTTTTT
CDR3 protein: CASSATSGRATGELFF

V gene: TRBV11-2
clone size: NA
D gene: NA
J gene: TRBJ2-5
CDR3 DNA: TGTGCCAGCAGCTTTACGGCGGGGGAGACCCAGTACTTC
CDR3 protein: CASSFTAGETQYF

V gene: TRBV4-2
clone size: NA
D gene: NA
J gene: TRBJ2-7
CDR3 DNA: TGTGCCAGCAGCCAAGGGGTCGAGCGGCACGAGCAGTACTTC
CDR3 protein: CASSQGVERHEQYF

V gene: TRBV25-1
clone size: NA
D gene: NA
J gene: TRBJ2-7
CDR3 DNA: TGTGCCAGCAGTGAAGATCAACAGGGATCAGGTTACGAGCAGTACTTC
CDR3 protein: CASSEDQQGSGYEQYF

V gene: TRBV13
clone size: once
D gene: NA
J gene: TRBJ2-2
CDR3 DNA: TGTGCCAGCAGCCCCAGACACCCTAACACCGGGGAGCTGTTTTTT
CDR3 protein: CASSPRHPNTGELFF

V gene: TRBV7-8
clone size: NA
D gene: NA
J gene: TRBJ1-1
CDR3 DNA: TGTGCCAGCAGCTTCTCTGGGGGCATCACTGAAGCTTTCTTT
CDR3 protein: CASSFSGGITEAFF

V gene: TRBV4-1
clone size: NA
D gene: TRBD1
J gene: TRBJ1-2
CDR3 DNA: TGCGCCAGCAGCCCCCAAGCGGGACAGGGTTTTGATGGCTACACCTTC
CDR3 protein: CASSPQAGQGFDGYTF

V gene: TRBV27
clone size: NA
D gene: TRBD1
J gene: TRBJ2-1
CDR3 DNA: TGTGCCAGCAGTCAACTTGACAGGGTGGTATGGGGTGAGCAGTTCTTC
CDR3 protein: CASSQLDRVVWGEQFF

V gene: TRBV15
clone size: NA
D gene: TRBD2
J gene: TRBJ2-3
CDR3 DNA: TGTGCCACCAGCACTGGACTAGCGGGAGGGCCAGATACGCAGTATTTT
CDR3 protein: CATSTGLAGGPDTQYF

V gene: TRBV7-2
clone size: NA
D gene: NA
J gene: TRBJ1-1
CDR3 DNA: TGTGCCAGCAGCGTCGGCGGGGAAAACACTGAAGCTTTCTTT
CDR3 protein: CASSVGGENTEAFF

V gene: TRBV5-8
clone size: NA
D gene: NA
J gene: TRBJ1-2
CDR3 DNA: TGTGCCAGCAGCTTGGAGGGAGGGACTGAGATCTACTATGGCTACACCTTC
CDR3 protein: CASSLEGGTEIYYGYTF

V gene: TRBV28
clone size: NA
D gene: NA
J gene: TRBJ1-4
CDR3 DNA: TGTGCCAGCAAACCCAAAACAGGGTTGTTAACTAATGAAAAACTGTTTTTT
CDR3 protein: CASKPKTGLLTNEKLFF

V gene: TRBV29-1
clone size: NA
D gene: NA
J gene: TRBJ1-2
CDR3 DNA: TGCAGCGTTGCCGACAGGTGGGATGGCTACACCTTC
CDR3 protein: CSVADRWDGYTF

V gene: TRBV10-3
clone size: NA
D gene: NA
J gene: TRBJ2-7
CDR3 DNA: TGTGCCATCAGTGGGGGACCCGAGGGGCAGCAGTACTTC
CDR3 protein: CAISGGPEGQQYF

V gene: TRBV6-6
clone size: NA
D gene: TRBD1
J gene: TRBJ2-7
CDR3 DNA: TGTGCCAGCAGTTTGGGACCGGGACAGGGGCCCTACGAGCAGTACTTC
CDR3 protein: CASSLGPGQGPYEQYF

V gene: TRBV5-4
clone size: NA
D gene: TRBD1
J gene: TRBJ2-7
CDR3 DNA: TGTGCCAGCAGCTTCGGGACAGGGGACTACGAGCAGTACTTC
CDR3 protein: CASSFGTGDYEQYF

V gene: TRBV6-6
clone size: NA
D gene: NA
J gene: TRBJ1-5
CDR3 DNA: TGTGCCAGCAGTTACCCCGGGGAAAGCCAGCCCCAGCATTTT
CDR3 protein: CASSYPGESQPQHF

V gene: TRBV11-1
clone size: NA
D gene: TRBD2
J gene: TRBJ2-3
CDR3 DNA: TGTGCCACCCGAGGGGAGGGATTGTCAGATACGCAGTATTTT
CDR3 protein: CATRGEGLSDTQYF

V gene: TRBV27
clone size: NA
D gene: NA
J gene: TRBJ1-5
CDR3 DNA: TGTGCCAGCAGTTTACTCCCGCCAAGGAATCAGCCCCAGCATTTT
CDR3 protein: CASSLLPPRNQPQHF

V gene: TRBV7-3
clone size: NA
D gene: NA
J gene: TRBJ2-3
CDR3 DNA: TGTGCCAGCAGCCAAAAAAGACCAGATACGCAGTATTTT
CDR3 protein: CASSQKRPDTQYF

V gene: TRBV28
clone size: once
D gene: TRBD2
J gene: TRBJ2-3
CDR3 DNA: TGTGCCACAGCAGGCGGGAGGGCAGTCCGCGATACGCAGTATTTT
CDR3 protein: CATAGGRAVRDTQYF

V gene: TRBV2
clone size: NA
D gene: NA
J gene: TRBJ2-3
CDR3 DNA: TGTGCCAGCAGTGCGTCGTTTCCTATCACAGATACGCAGTATTTT
CDR3 protein: CASSASFPITDTQYF

V gene: TRBV28
clone size: NA
D gene: TRBD1
J gene: TRBJ1-2
CDR3 DNA: TGTGCCAGCACCCCTTTCCGGACAGGGAACTATGGCTACACCTTC
CDR3 protein: CASTPFRTGNYGYTF

V gene: TRBV11-2
clone size: NA
D gene: NA
J gene: TRBJ2-3
CDR3 DNA: TGTGCCAGCAGCTTAGAGGGGTACTCTAGCACAGATACGCAGTATTTT
CDR3 protein: CASSLEGYSSTDTQYF

V gene: TRBV28
clone size: NA
D gene: NA
J gene: TRBJ1-5
CDR3 DNA: TGTGCCAGCAGAACCATGAGTTCCAGCAATCAGCCCCAGCATTTT
CDR3 protein: CASRTMSSSNQPQHF